This entry lists 30 T cell receptor beta chains sequenced from one sample in a study of shared clonotypes between healthy human individuals. The method was immunoSEQ multiplex PCR; TCRdb's version includes in-frame clones alone and lacks a portion of them. The sample holds more than 2,000,000 clones, about 92% seen once. Material for sequencing was naive CD4+ T cells from PBMCs. Regarding subset: CD45RA+ positively selected. Receptors originate from a man between 18 and 29 years old in good health. Some clones in this sample may be carry-over from other donors' samples.

On this clone: This specimen includes other DNA sequences encoding the same CDR3. This chain connects TRBV7-3 to TRBJ2-7; D is ambiguous. This CDR3 is 15 amino acids long. Deletions cut 2 bases from V and 0 bases from J, with 11 bases between. CDR1 is SGHTA, CDR2 FQGTGA, per germline. The CDR3 DNA reads TGTGCCAGCAGCTTATCTCGAGGCAGCTCCTACGAGCAGTACTTC. Its translation is CASSLSRGSSYEQYF.

The V gene is TRBV7-9, the J gene TRBJ1-1; possible D gene TRBD1, 6 bases. CDR3 size: 14 residues. V was shortened by 2 bases and J by 2 bases, with 9 bases between the two germline ends. Germline CDR1 is SEHNR and CDR2 is FQNEAQ (reference sequence). The CDR3, as DNA: TGTGCCAGCAGCTTATCGACAGGTAACACTGAAGCTTTCTTT. It codes for CASSLSTGNTEAFF. Full variable domain (missing parts from reference TRBV7-9 and TRBJ1-1): DTGVSQNPRHKITKRGQNVTFRCDPISEHNRLYWYRQTLGQGPEFLTYFQNEAQLEKSRLLSDRFSAERPKGSFSTLEIQRTEQGDSAMYLCASSLSTGNTEAFFGQGTRLTVV.

This chain joins TRBV19 and TRBJ1-2; D is undetermined. In germline, CDR1 is LNHDA, CDR2 SQIVND (reference sequence). With 5 bases removed from V and 2 bases from J, the gap between germline ends came to 18 bases. The CDR3 totals 16 residues. The CDR3 is CASSPPTIGMNYGYTF. The DNA of the CDR3 is TGTGCCAGTAGTCCCCCAACGATCGGGATGAACTATGGCTACACCTTC.

This clone is a singleton in its sample. V and J are TRBV20-1 and TRBJ2-7, with unresolved D. The ends were cut back, 5 bases at V and 3 bases at J, with 8 bases in the middle. Germline values: CDR1 DFQATT, CDR2 SNEGSKA (reference sequence). The CDR3 consists of 11 residues. CDR3 in amino acids: CSAVRGYEQYF. The CDR3 bases are TGCAGTGCTGTTCGTGGCTACGAGCAGTACTTC.

The chain has TRBV30 and TRBJ1-2; tentative D call: TRBD1 (5 bases). The CDR3 totals 12 residues. Germline CDR1 reads GTSNPN; CDR2 reads SVGIG (reference sequence). V dropped 4 bases and J dropped 8 bases, with 14 bases sitting between them. Here the CDR3 DNA reads TGTGCCTGGATTCAGGGAACTTTCGGCTACACCTTC. Protein product: CAWIQGTFGYTF.

V gene TRBV30 combines with J gene TRBJ1-5; 9 bases agree with TRBD1. The CDR3 runs to 13 residues. The trim removed 1 base at V and 5 bases at J, leaving 0 bases unmatched. Germline lookup yields CDR1 GTSNPN and CDR2 SVGIG (reference sequence). The CDR3 DNA sequence: TGTGCCTGGAGTGGGGACAGGGATCAGCCCCAGCATTTT. It is translated as CAWSGDRDQPQHF. The variable domain in full, with the rest retrieved from reference TRBV30 and TRBJ1-5, is SQTIHQWPATLVQPVGSPLSLECTVEGTSNPNLYWYRQAAGRGLQLLFYSVGIGQISSEVPQNLSASRPQDRQFILSSKKLLLSDSGFYLCAWSGDRDQPQHFGDGTRLSIL.

This chain links TRBV6-5 with TRBJ2-7; D perhaps matches TRBD1 (5 bases). The CDR3 is made up of 16 amino acids. Looked up from germline, CDR1 is MNHEY and CDR2 is SVGAGI. V dropped 0 bases and J dropped 2 bases, with 14 bases sitting between them. The CDR3 reads CASSYSGTRVAYEQYF. CDR3 in DNA: TGTGCCAGCAGTTACTCGGGTACCAGGGTGGCCTACGAGCAGTACTTC.

This clone showed up just once. This chain links TRBV10-3 with TRBJ2-3, with D possibly matching TRBD1 (6 bases). V lost 8 bases to trimming and J lost 6 bases, with 21 bases between them. Germline V CDR1 and CDR2: ENHRY, SYGVKD. This CDR3 has 15 residues. CDR3 nucleotides: TGTGCCATCTCGGTCACAGGGAACCCCGGGGATACGCAGTATTTT. Its translation: CAISVTGNPGDTQYF.

Only one count was recorded for this clone. The chain uses TRBV19 and TRBJ1-5; unclear D gene. The CDR3 runs 15 residues. Germline V lookup: CDR1 LNHDA, CDR2 SQIVND (reference sequence). The V end was cut by 5 bases, the J end by 1 base, with 12 bases between. The CDR3 nucleotides read TGTGCCAGTAGTTATGGACCCCAGAGCAATCAGCCCCAGCATTTT. This translates into CASSYGPQSNQPQHF.

The chain has TRBV2 and TRBJ1-5, with TRBD1 matching 7 bases. Unmatched junction bases numbered 8, after V lost 6 bases and J lost 6 bases. The germline gives CDR1 SNHLY, CDR2 FYNNEI. The CDR3 is made up of 14 amino acids. The CDR3 reads CASSATGTGQPQHF. The CDR3 DNA reads as TGTGCCAGCAGCGCGACAGGGACGGGTCAGCCCCAGCATTTT.

In regard to this clone: Other DNA variants within this sample encode the same CDR3. CDR3 coding DNA: TGTGCCAGCAGTCTCAGGGACTATGGCTACACCTTC. It specifies CASSLRDYGYTF. The chain employs TRBV28 and TRBJ1-2; weak D call: TRBD1 (5 bases). The V gene's germline CDR1 is MDHEN and CDR2 SYDVKM. The V and J ends lost 5 bases and 3 bases respectively, with 7 bases between them. This CDR3 region has 12 residues.

The J gene is TRBJ2-1, the V gene TRBV28; TRBD1 agrees at 7 bases. Germline assignment: CDR1 MDHEN and CDR2 SYDVKM. The CDR3 has 15 residues. V was pared by 7 bases and J by 4 bases, with 10 bases of the junction left unmatched. The CDR3 is CASIQGELGYNEQFF. CDR3 nucleotides: TGTGCCAGCATCCAGGGGGAACTTGGATACAATGAGCAGTTCTTC.

Only a few counts were recorded for this clone. CDR3 protein: CASWLDSAMNTEAFF. CDR3 bases: TGTGCCAGCTGGTTGGACAGCGCCATGAACACTGAAGCTTTCTTT. This rearrangement joins TRBV19 to TRBJ1-1; TRBD1 might be the D (6 bases). Germline V gives CDR1 LNHDA, CDR2 SQIVND (reference sequence). The V end lost 9 bases, the J end lost 0 bases, and 17 bases lay between the germline ends. CDR3 length: 15 residues.

This chain links TRBV10-1 with TRBJ1-4; a possible D gene is TRBD1 (5 bases). Trimming took 6 bases from V and 7 from J, leaving 15 bases between them. The CDR3 contains 14 residues. Looked up from germline, CDR1 is WNHNN and CDR2 is SYGVQD (reference sequence). The CDR3 DNA reads TGCGCCAGCAGGATGGGTAGGGGTAGTGAAAAACTGTTTTTT. Translation: CASRMGRGSEKLFF.

Notes on this clone: This same CDR3 is encoded by further DNA sequences in the sample. The chain joins TRBV7-3 to TRBJ2-1, with 11 bases identical to TRBD2. Trimming cost V 2 bases and J 6 bases; bases outside gene matches: 3. Germline-derived CDR1 and CDR2 are SGHTA and FQGTGA. The CDR3 is made up of 15 amino acids. CDR3 nucleotide sequence: TGTGCCAGCAGCTTACTAGCGGGAGGAATCAATGAGCAGTTCTTC. It specifies CASSLLAGGINEQFF. The variable domain in full, with the rest retrieved from reference TRBV7-3 and TRBJ2-1, is GAGVSQTPSNKVTEKGKYVELRCDPISGHTALYWYRQSLGQGPEFLIYFQGTGAADDSGLPNDRFFAVRPEGSVSTLKIQRTERGDSAVYLCASSLLAGGINEQFFGPGTRLTVL.

The V and J genes are TRBV6-4 and TRBJ1-1, with a possible D match to TRBD1 (5 bases). Trimming removed 6 bases from V and 0 bases from J, with 8 bases in between. CDR3 size: 13 residues. The germline gives CDR1 MRHNA, CDR2 SNTAGT. The CDR3 protein is CASRRQMNTEAFF. The CDR3 region has the DNA TGTGCCAGCAGAAGACAGATGAACACTGAAGCTTTCTTT.

The rearrangement joins TRBV19 to TRBJ1-4, with 7 bases aligning to TRBD1. The J segment lost 7 bases and the V segment lost 4 bases, leaving 9 bases of the junction unmatched. Germline V gene data show CDR1 as LNHDA and CDR2 as SQIVND (reference sequence). The CDR3 covers 15 residues. CDR3 residues: CASSTKRQGGEKLFF. The DNA for the CDR3 is TGTGCCAGTAGTACCAAACGACAGGGCGGTGAAAAACTGTTTTTT.

This chain joins TRBV7-6 and TRBJ2-1; TRBD2 matches 13 bases. From germline, CDR1 is SGHVS and CDR2 FNYEAQ. The CDR3 runs to 19 residues. The V segment lost 5 bases and the J segment 12 bases; nucleotides outside the gene matches: 22. The CDR3 sequence is CASSPRTSGSYTPPFGQFF. CDR3 DNA sequence: TGTGCCAGCAGCCCCCGGACTAGCGGGAGCTACACACCTCCTTTTGGGCAGTTCTTC.

The rearrangement uses TRBV7-9 and TRBJ2-1; the match to TRBD2 covers 7 bases. Germline V gene sequence: CDR1 SEHNR, CDR2 FQNEAQ (reference sequence). V lost 3 bases, J lost 1 base, and 9 bases stayed unmatched. This CDR3 comprises 17 residues. The CDR3 nucleotides read TGTGCCAGCAGCTTTTTCCCTAGCGGAGGATCCTACAATGAGCAGTTCTTC. It translates to CASSFFPSGGSYNEQFF. Together with reference TRBV7-9 and TRBJ2-1, the CDR3 gives the full variable domain: DTGVSQNPRHKITKRGQNVTFRCDPISEHNRLYWYRQTLGQGPEFLTYFQNEAQLEKSRLLSDRFSAERPKGSFSTLEIQRTEQGDSAMYLCASSFFPSGGSYNEQFFGPGTRLTVL.

V and J are TRBV5-6 and TRBJ2-1; perhaps TRBD1 as D (6 bases). This CDR3 region has 18 residues. Germline V gene sequence: CDR1 SGHDT, CDR2 YYEEEE. The V and J ends lost 1 base and 9 bases respectively, with 26 bases between them. In DNA, the CDR3 is TGTGCCAGCAGCTTGTTGGGGGCAGGGGATGTCCTTAGTGGTGAGCAGTTCTTC. The encoded protein is CASSLLGAGDVLSGEQFF.

The chain uses TRBV9 and TRBJ2-3; D possibly corresponds to TRBD2 (7 bases). The germline V and J ends were trimmed by 5 bases and 0 bases, with 10 bases remaining between them. This CDR3 has 14 residues. Germline values: CDR1 SGDLS, CDR2 YYNGEE. CDR3 nucleotides: TGTGCCAGCAGGGCGGGGGCGAGCACAGATACGCAGTATTTT. It is translated as CASRAGASTDTQYF. Based on the CDR3 plus reference TRBV9 and TRBJ2-3, the full variable domain is DSGVTQTPKHLITATGQRVTLRCSPRSGDLSVYWYQQSLDQGLQFLIQYYNGEERAKGNILERFSAQQFPDLHSELNLSSLELGDSALYFCASRAGASTDTQYFGPGTRLTVL.

This chain joins TRBV5-1 and TRBJ1-2; no clear D. In germline, CDR1 is SGHRS, CDR2 YFSETQ. V was trimmed by 1 base and J by 0 bases, leaving 7 bases between them. The CDR3 consists of 14 residues. The CDR3 sequence is CASSLNDANYGYTF. The CDR3 nucleotides are TGCGCCAGCAGCTTGAACGACGCTAACTATGGCTACACCTTC.

The chain recombines TRBV19 with TRBJ2-1; the D gene is possibly TRBD2 (5 bases). CDR1 is LNHDA and CDR2 is SQIVND in the germline V gene (reference sequence). Trimming removed 5 bases at V and 1 base at J, with 12 bases between. The CDR3 spans 15 residues. CDR3 in DNA: TGTGCCAGTAGTCCTTCGGGAAAATCCTACAATGAGCAGTTCTTC. This codes for CASSPSGKSYNEQFF.

The J gene is TRBJ2-6, the V gene TRBV5-1; D call uncertain. The germline V gene encodes CDR1 SGHRS and CDR2 YFSETQ. The CDR3 runs to 16 residues. Deletions cut 2 bases from V and 0 bases from J, with 9 bases between. In DNA, the CDR3 is TGCGCCAGCAGCTTCAGGCAGATCTCTGGGGCCAACGTCCTGACTTTC. Amino acid sequence: CASSFRQISGANVLTF.

The V gene is TRBV5-5, the J gene TRBJ1-2, with a possible D match to TRBD1 (6 bases). The CDR3 spans 16 residues. The germline CDR1 and CDR2 sequences are SGHKS and YYEKEE (reference sequence). Trimming stripped 0 bases from V and 7 bases from J, with 19 bases between. The CDR3 protein is CASSLDNGGRIPGYTF. CDR3 coding DNA: TGTGCCAGCAGCTTGGATAATGGGGGCCGCATCCCTGGCTACACCTTC.

CDR3 region: CASSLVLAAYTDTQYF. As DNA, the CDR3 is TGCGCCAGCAGCTTGGTACTAGCGGCCTACACAGATACGCAGTATTTT. V is TRBV5-1 and J is TRBJ2-3, with 8 nucleotides matching TRBD2. The germline CDR1 and CDR2 sequences are SGHRS and YFSETQ. V was clipped by 0 bases and J by 2 bases; unmatched bases: 5. The CDR3 is made up of 16 amino acids.

This clone appeared once. The rearrangement links TRBV10-3 to TRBJ2-1; 7 bases are shared with TRBD1. Germline CDR1 and CDR2: ENHRY and SYGVKD. This CDR3 has 16 amino acids. The junction had 7 bases not matched to a gene; V was cut back by 5 bases and J by 0 bases. The CDR3: CAISLLRDSSYNEQFF. CDR3 sequence (DNA): TGTGCCATCAGTCTCCTCCGGGACAGCTCCTACAATGAGCAGTTCTTC.

The DNA for the CDR3 is TGTGCCAGCAGTGAACGAGCCTCCTATCAGCCCCAGCATTTT. Amino acids: CASSERASYQPQHF. This chain connects TRBV2 to TRBJ1-5; no definite D call. V gave up 2 bases and J gave up 5 bases, with 10 bases separating them. Germline V gene sequence: CDR1 SNHLY, CDR2 FYNNEI. CDR3 length: 14 residues.

The J gene is TRBJ2-7, the V gene TRBV27; D is perhaps TRBD1 (5 bases). Trimming left V 2 bases short and J 0 bases short, with 8 bases between. Germline CDR1 MNHEY, CDR2 SMNVEV (reference sequence). The length of the CDR3 is 14 residues. The DNA of the CDR3 is TGTGCCAGCAGTTTAAAGGGGTTCTCCTACGAGCAGTACTTC. As protein: CASSLKGFSYEQYF.

V gene TRBV4-1 combines with J gene TRBJ2-1; 7 positions agree with TRBD2. The CDR3 covers 13 residues. CDR1 is MGHRA and CDR2 is YSYEKL in the germline V gene. V trimming: 2 bases; J trimming: 9 bases; junction bases outside the gene matches: 4. The CDR3, as DNA: TGCGCCAGCAGCCAATGGGGGGGACTTGAGCAGTTCTTC. As protein: CASSQWGGLEQFF.